These 16 T cell receptor beta chains were all obtained from the same sample, sequenced in a study of cytomegalovirus exposure and HLA in healthy donors. The PCR made use of 60 Vbeta and 13 Jbeta primers. Libraries were prepared by immunoSEQ multiplex PCR; TCRdb keeps only in-frame clonotypes and omits some of them. The data contain 180,000 or so clones, about 82% of them singletons. The sequencing sample was made of PBMCs. The receptors originated from a female donor in good health and CMV-seronegative.

As regards this clone: Other DNA sequences within the sample encode an identical CDR3. This chain connects TRBV6-6 to TRBJ1-2; 8 nucleotides align to TRBD1. Unmatched junction bases numbered 4, after V lost 0 bases and J lost 7 bases. Germline CDR1 reads MNHNY; CDR2 reads SVGAGI (reference sequence). The CDR3 is 14 residues long. The CDR3 loop reads CASSYSQGAIGYTF. CDR3 DNA sequence: TGTGCCAGCAGTTACTCCCAGGGGGCCATTGGCTACACCTTC.

The chain links TRBV19 to TRBJ2-7; 9 bases map to TRBD1. With 5 bases clipped from V and 3 bases from J, the junction kept 14 bases outside the gene matches. CDR1 and CDR2 from the germline V gene are LNHDA and SQIVND (reference sequence). The CDR3 is 17 residues long. The CDR3 region is CASSPTGGAGPDYEQYF. The CDR3 DNA reads TGTGCCAGTAGTCCTACAGGGGGCGCAGGACCGGACTACGAGCAGTACTTC. Filled out from reference TRBV19 and TRBJ2-7, the complete variable domain reads DGGITQSPKYLFRKEGQNVTLSCEQNLNHDAMYWYRQDPGQGLRLIYYSQIVNDFQKGDIAEGYSVSREKKESFPLTVTSAQKNPTAFYLCASSPTGGAGPDYEQYFGPGTRLTVT.

The chain carries TRBV27 and TRBJ2-3, with D uncertain. Per germline, CDR1 MNHEY and CDR2 SMNVEV (reference sequence). The CDR3 extends over 11 amino acids. V lost 3 bases and J 5 bases, leaving 3 bases between the germline ends. For the CDR3, the DNA is TGTGCCAGCAGTTTCATAGATACGCAGTATTTT. Its translation: CASSFIDTQYF.

This clone was observed once. J is TRBJ1-1 and V is TRBV5-6, with TRBD1 identical over 11 bases. Germline V gene lookup returns CDR1 SGHDT and CDR2 YYEEEE. V lost 2 bases to trimming and J lost 5 bases; unmatched junction nucleotides: 8. The CDR3 runs to 16 residues. CDR3 region: CASSFRDRGLGTEAFF. For the CDR3, the DNA is TGTGCCAGCAGCTTCCGGGACAGGGGGTTGGGGACTGAAGCTTTCTTT.

The rearrangement joins TRBV7-9 to TRBJ2-1; D possibly corresponds to TRBD2 (6 bases). The CDR3 spans 13 residues. Germline CDR1 and CDR2: SEHNR and FQNEAQ (reference sequence). Trimming pared 6 bases from V and 2 bases from J, leaving 8 bases between. The CDR3 DNA reads TGTGCCAGCAGACCGGGGGCCTACAATGAGCAGTTCTTC. Amino acids: CASRPGAYNEQFF.

The J gene is TRBJ2-5, the V gene TRBV4-2, with 9 nucleotides matching TRBD2. Trimming removed 0 bases from V and 2 bases from J; junction bases left unmatched: 7. The CDR3 runs to 17 residues. Germline-derived CDR1 and CDR2 are LGHNA and YNFKEQ. This chain's CDR3 is CASSQDGRRGGQETQYF. The CDR3 bases are TGTGCCAGCAGCCAAGATGGACGGCGGGGGGGGCAAGAGACCCAGTACTTC.

The chain carries TRBV15 and TRBJ1-3; maybe TRBD1 (6 bases). CDR1 and CDR2 from the germline V gene are LNHNV and YYDKDF (reference sequence). Trimming pared 0 bases from V and 5 bases from J, leaving 20 bases between. The CDR3 contains 18 residues. The CDR3 bases are TGTGCCACCAGCAGAGATCCCCCTGGGGGCTTAAATAGAAACACCATATATTTT. Its protein is CATSRDPPGGLNRNTIYF.

The gene calls are TRBV11-1 and TRBJ2-1; possibly TRBD2 for D (5 bases). There are 13 residues in the CDR3. Germline V gives CDR1 SGHAT, CDR2 FQDESV (reference sequence). V was pared by 5 bases and J by 4 bases, with 9 bases between. The CDR3 nucleotides are TGTGCCAGCAGCCGTAGCGAATACAATGAGCAGTTCTTC. Amino acids: CASSRSEYNEQFF.

This clone came up many times. CDR3 sequence reads: CASTGTRGNNEQFF. Here the CDR3 DNA reads TGTGCCAGTACCGGGACTAGAGGGAACAATGAGCAGTTCTTC. This rearrangement joins TRBV19 to TRBJ2-1; 8 bases map to TRBD2. J gave up 5 bases and V 7 bases, and 7 bases lay outside the gene matches. Germline assignment: CDR1 LNHDA and CDR2 SQIVND (reference sequence). The CDR3 runs 14 residues.

The rearrangement uses TRBV6-5 and TRBJ2-1; 7 nucleotides align to TRBD1. Germline V gene data show CDR1 as MNHEY and CDR2 as SVGAGI. This CDR3 region has 15 residues. V lost 7 bases, J lost 0 bases, and 6 bases stayed unmatched. The CDR3 DNA reads TGTGCCAGCACGCCGGGACAGAGCTCCTACAATGAGCAGTTCTTC. Translated: CASTPGQSSYNEQFF.

This rearrangement joins TRBV14 to TRBJ2-3, with 9 bases identical to TRBD2. The CDR3 extends over 20 amino acids. The V and J ends lost 0 bases and 3 bases, in that order; junction bases with no gene match: 16. Looked up from germline, CDR1 is SGHDN and CDR2 is FVKESK. The CDR3 nucleotides read TGTGCCAGCAGCCAAGATAGGGGAATTGGCGGGGGGGTGGTAACAGATACGCAGTATTTT. Encoded protein: CASSQDRGIGGGVVTDTQYF.

The chain is built from TRBV27 and TRBJ2-3, with D possibly TRBD2 on 5 matching bases. This CDR3 region has 13 residues. Germline CDR1 is MNHEY and CDR2 is SMNVEV (reference sequence). V was clipped by 5 bases and J by 7 bases, with 13 bases between them. The CDR3 bases are TGTGCCAGCAGTCGGACGGAGGTAAATACGCAGTATTTT. This gives the protein CASSRTEVNTQYF.

This clone appeared a single time. The V and J genes are TRBV2 and TRBJ2-5, with D possibly TRBD2 on 5 matching bases. There are 15 residues in the CDR3. The germline V gene encodes CDR1 SNHLY and CDR2 FYNNEI. Trimming took 2 bases from V and 4 from J, leaving 14 bases between them. The CDR3 coding sequence is TGTGCCAGCAGTGAATTGGGAGCCCCCAGAGAGACCCAGTACTTC. This sequence encodes CASSELGAPRETQYF.

This clone came up a few times. The J gene is TRBJ1-1, the V gene TRBV5-1; a possible D gene is TRBD1 (6 bases). Per the germline V gene, CDR1 is SGHRS and CDR2 is YFSETQ. This CDR3 region has 14 residues. Trimming took 7 bases from V and 4 from J, leaving 17 bases between them. DNA of the CDR3: TGCGCCAGCCACATGGGGGGGCCCATCACTGAAGCTTTCTTT. It yields the protein CASHMGGPITEAFF. The whole variable domain, filled in from reference TRBV5-1 and TRBJ1-1, reads KAGVTQTPRYLIKTRGQQVTLSCSPISGHRSVSWYQQTPGQGLQFLFEYFSETQRNKGNFPGRFSGRQFSNSRSEMNVSTLELGDSALYLCASHMGGPITEAFFGQGTRLTVV.

This CDR3 reads CASSPPSGSTDTQYF. The CDR3 nucleotides read TGTGCCAGCAGTCCCCCTAGCGGGAGTACAGATACGCAGTATTTT. This chain uses TRBV6-5 with TRBJ2-3, with TRBD2 matching 10 bases. The V segment lost 5 bases and the J segment 3 bases; nucleotides outside the gene matches: 5. Germline V gene lookup returns CDR1 MNHEY and CDR2 SVGAGI. The CDR3 is 15 amino acids.

The J gene is TRBJ2-1, the V gene TRBV6-5; 7 nucleotides line up with TRBD2. Germline CDR1 MNHEY, CDR2 SVGAGI. The ends lost 5 bases at V and 10 bases at J; junction bases unmatched: 11. CDR3 length: 14 amino acids. CDR3 DNA sequence: TGTGCCAGCAGTCCTGCCGCAAGCGGGGCCGAGCAGTTCTTC. Its translation is CASSPAASGAEQFF.